The source of this T cell receptor beta chain is a study of blood T cell repertoires in COVID-19. Across the whole study: Samples of COVID-19 (acute and convalescent) were obtained from the United States, Italy and Spain.

This CDR3 region has 16 residues. Trimming left V 2 bases short and J 0 bases short, with 12 bases between. Germline CDR1 reads LNHDA; CDR2 reads SQIVND (reference sequence). Donors were grouped by their self-reported clinical history. Produced via immunoSEQ multiplex PCR; TCRdb's table is partial and in-frame only. Counted here are 200,000 to 250,000 clones, 90% occurring once; the ten biggest clones make up about 14%. Sample share makes this clone medium-sized. This TCR was recovered from a man aged 30 to 39 who had been exposed to COVID-19. Sequencing was done on a sample of PBMCs or T cells enriched from blood (not recorded which). J is TRBJ2-3 and V is TRBV19, with D possibly TRBD2 on 5 matching bases. CDR3 sequence: CASSIRGGTSTDTQYF. The CDR3 DNA reads TGTGCCAGTAGTATACGGGGTGGAACTAGCACAGATACGCAGTATTTT.